The 24 T cell receptor beta chains below were found in one sample sequenced in a study of technical replicates of blood from several donors. Using immunoSEQ multiplex PCR, the repertoire was profiled, and TCRdb retains in-frame clones only, with some absent. The sample has tens of thousands of clones, around 95% seen once; the top ten hold roughly 0.4%. The sequencing sample was made of T cells isolated from PBMCs. These receptors were collected from a human donor in good health.

The J gene is TRBJ2-7, the V gene TRBV7-2; no definite D call. The germline V gene has CDR1 SGHTA and CDR2 FQGNSA. The germline V and J ends were trimmed by 5 bases and 4 bases, with 15 bases remaining between them. This CDR3 has 14 amino acids. The CDR3 loop is CASSPPPNSYEQYF. The CDR3 DNA reads as TGTGCCAGCAGCCCCCCCCCGAACAGTTACGAGCAGTACTTC.

The chain has TRBV7-9 and TRBJ2-3; TRBD1 aligns across 7 bases. With V trimmed by 7 bases and J by 4 bases, 14 bases remained unmatched. The germline V gene encodes CDR1 SEHNR and CDR2 FQNEAQ (reference sequence). CDR3 length: 16 residues. CDR3 region: CASNPPSRDSPDTQYF. The DNA of the CDR3 is TGTGCCAGCAACCCCCCTAGCCGGGACAGCCCAGATACGCAGTATTTT.

The V and J genes are TRBV2 and TRBJ2-1; D ambiguous. V gave up 3 bases and J gave up 4 bases, with 10 bases separating them. Germline V gene lookup returns CDR1 SNHLY and CDR2 FYNNEI. This CDR3 is 14 amino acids long. The CDR3 here is CASSDDLAYNEQFF. CDR3 bases: TGTGCCAGCAGTGACGACTTGGCGTACAATGAGCAGTTCTTC.

V is TRBV7-8 and J is TRBJ2-2, with 7 positions matching TRBD2. The germline V gene encodes CDR1 SGHVS and CDR2 FQNEAQ. The CDR3 totals 14 residues. The V gene end was trimmed by 2 bases and the J gene end by 5 bases; junction bases not matched to a gene: 2. CDR3 residues: CASSLLAATGELFF. The CDR3, as DNA: TGTGCCAGCAGCTTACTAGCGGCTACCGGGGAGCTGTTTTTT.

The chain joins TRBV19 to TRBJ2-6; D is undetermined. This CDR3 comprises 16 residues. Germline CDR1 is LNHDA and CDR2 is SQIVND (reference sequence). With 0 bases removed from V and 4 bases from J, the gap between germline ends came to 10 bases. CDR3 nucleotides: TGTGCCAGTAGTATAGATCAGGCTTCGGGGGCCAACGTCCTGACTTTC. Its protein product is CASSIDQASGANVLTF.

The V and J genes are TRBV4-1 and TRBJ2-7; D gene uncertain. From germline, CDR1 is MGHRA and CDR2 YSYEKL. V shed 3 bases and J shed 2 bases, with 11 bases lying between them. The CDR3 runs 14 residues. CDR3 region: CASSQNIGPYEQYF. The CDR3 DNA reads TGCGCCAGCAGCCAGAACATTGGGCCCTACGAGCAGTACTTC.

The rearrangement uses TRBV15 and TRBJ2-7; D is possibly TRBD1 (5 bases). The CDR3 is 13 amino acids. Trimming stripped 6 bases from V and 3 bases from J, with 12 bases between. Germline-derived CDR1 and CDR2 are LNHNV and YYDKDF (reference sequence). The CDR3 sequence is CATSGALGYEQYF. CDR3 sequence (DNA): TGTGCCACCAGTGGGGCCCTGGGCTACGAGCAGTACTTC.

The chain employs TRBV7-9 and TRBJ2-5, with 7 bases fitting TRBD1. The CDR3 has 14 residues. With 5 bases clipped from V and 4 bases from J, the junction kept 7 bases outside the gene matches. Germline CDR1 is SEHNR and CDR2 is FQNEAQ (reference sequence). The CDR3 nucleotides are TGTGCCAGCAGCACGAGGACAGGCTTAGAGACCCAGTACTTC. Its translation: CASSTRTGLETQYF.

The chain joins TRBV6-8 to TRBJ2-5; TRBD1 matches 10 bases. The CDR3 spans 16 residues. The junction had 10 bases not matched to a gene; V was cut back by 6 bases and J by 3 bases. CDR1 is MNHGY and CDR2 is SAAAGT in the germline V gene. CDR3 residues: CASSLHPGTGEETQYF. As DNA, the CDR3 is TGTGCCAGCAGCTTACACCCAGGGACAGGGGAAGAGACCCAGTACTTC.

The V and J genes are TRBV13 and TRBJ2-3, with TRBD2 as a possible D gene (6 bases). Germline lookup yields CDR1 PRHDT and CDR2 FYEKMQ (reference sequence). This CDR3 contains 17 residues. Trimming removed 4 bases at V and 0 bases at J, with 17 bases between. The DNA for the CDR3 is TGTGCCAGCAGCTCCTTATTAGGGACTTCTAGCACAGATACGCAGTATTTT. It codes for CASSSLLGTSSTDTQYF.

The DNA of the CDR3 is TGCGGTTGGGCGGGAAATGAGCAGTTCTTC. Its protein product is CGWAGNEQFF. The genes are TRBV29-1 and TRBJ2-1, with D maybe TRBD2 (6 bases). The CDR3 contains 10 residues. In germline, CDR1 is SQVTM, CDR2 ANQGSEA.

The chain uses TRBV28 and TRBJ2-7; 7 nucleotides line up with TRBD2. J gave up 3 bases and V 5 bases, and 7 bases lay outside the gene matches. This CDR3 has 14 amino acids. Germline V gene sequence: CDR1 MDHEN, CDR2 SYDVKM. DNA for the CDR3: TGTGCCAGCAGTCCGGGGGGTTCCTTCTACGAGCAGTACTTC. This codes for CASSPGGSFYEQYF.

The CDR3 reads CASSELSTSEADTQYF. CDR3 nucleotide sequence: TGTGCCAGCAGTGAGCTCAGTACGAGCGAGGCAGATACGCAGTATTTT. The chain recombines TRBV6-4 with TRBJ2-3; D unresolved. Trimming took 3 bases from V and 4 from J, leaving 17 bases between them. Germline CDR1 is MRHNA and CDR2 is SNTAGT. The CDR3 extends over 16 amino acids.

This sequence joins TRBV5-8 and TRBJ1-3; 10 nucleotides line up with TRBD1. V shed 4 bases, J shed 4 bases, and the junction held 5 bases outside the gene matches. In germline, CDR1 is SGHTS, CDR2 YDEGEE. CDR3 length equals 15 residues. CDR3 residues: CASSAGTGEGNTIYF. DNA for the CDR3: TGTGCCAGCAGCGCCGGGACAGGGGAAGGAAACACCATATATTTT.

This chain joins TRBV6-6 and TRBJ2-1; 11 nucleotides agree with TRBD2. The germline CDR1 and CDR2 sequences are MNHNY and SVGAGI (reference sequence). The V gene end was trimmed by 6 bases and the J gene end by 8 bases; junction bases not matched to a gene: 9. There are 15 residues in the CDR3. CDR3: CASRTGTSGYYEQFF. For the CDR3, the DNA is TGTGCCAGCAGAACCGGGACTAGCGGTTATTATGAGCAGTTCTTC.

The J gene is TRBJ2-2, the V gene TRBV27, with 9 bases aligning to TRBD1. Germline values: CDR1 MNHEY, CDR2 SMNVEV (reference sequence). The CDR3 covers 16 residues. Trimming at V came to 2 bases and at J to 6 bases, leaving 7 bases not matched to a gene. The CDR3 nucleotides read TGTGCCAGCAGTTTAGGAAGACGACAGGGGGCCGGGGAGCTGTTTTTT. As protein: CASSLGRRQGAGELFF.

The V gene is TRBV30, the J gene TRBJ2-1, with 10 bases that match TRBD1. The trim removed 3 bases at V and 2 bases at J, leaving 13 bases unmatched. This CDR3 is built from 18 residues. CDR1 GTSNPN and CDR2 SVGIG come from the germline V gene (reference sequence). This CDR3 reads CAWSGRLGQGTTYNEQFF. CDR3 DNA: TGTGCCTGGAGCGGGCGACTGGGACAGGGGACCACCTACAATGAGCAGTTCTTC.

V is TRBV6-1 and J is TRBJ1-1, with TRBD1 identical over 7 bases. CDR3 size: 14 residues. Per germline, CDR1 MNHNS and CDR2 SASEGT. Trimming took 8 bases from V and 6 from J; bases not matched to a gene: 12. CDR3 loop: CASRAGGSNSEAFF. The CDR3 DNA is TGTGCCAGCCGGGCAGGGGGGTCCAACTCTGAAGCTTTCTTT.

This chain links TRBV11-3 with TRBJ2-2; D is uncertain. This CDR3 comprises 17 residues. The germline V and J ends were trimmed by 3 bases and 6 bases, with 20 bases remaining between them. Germline lookup yields CDR1 SGHNT and CDR2 YENEEA. CDR3 sequence: CASSLISRVSVAGELFF. The CDR3 DNA follows: TGTGCCAGCAGCTTGATAAGCCGGGTCTCGGTAGCCGGGGAGCTGTTTTTT.

J is TRBJ2-1 and V is TRBV9; 9 bases are a match to TRBD2. The junction had 6 bases not matched to a gene; V was cut back by 1 base and J by 7 bases. The CDR3 has 15 residues. Germline V CDR1 and CDR2: SGDLS, YYNGEE. The CDR3 is CASSVRGTSSNEQFF. CDR3 nucleotides: TGTGCCAGCAGCGTACGGGGGACTAGCTCTAATGAGCAGTTCTTC.

The chain has TRBV28 and TRBJ2-7; TRBD2 might be the D (5 bases). The germline V gene encodes CDR1 MDHEN and CDR2 SYDVKM. Trimming took off 6 bases at V and 1 base at J, with 16 bases between the two ends. The CDR3 sequence is 15 residues long. The CDR3 loop reads CASRSNPSGSYEQYF. The DNA of the CDR3 is TGTGCCAGCAGGTCGAACCCATCGGGGTCCTACGAGCAGTACTTC.

This clone was found once. The rearrangement links TRBV11-2 to TRBJ2-7; maybe TRBD2 (6 bases). Trimming pared 1 base from V and 6 bases from J, leaving 13 bases between. Germline V gene data show CDR1 as SGHAT and CDR2 as FQNNGV. This CDR3 has 14 amino acids. This CDR3 reads CASSLGRRVGEQYF. The CDR3, as DNA: TGTGCCAGCAGCTTAGGACGGAGGGTTGGCGAGCAGTACTTC.

The rearrangement joins TRBV30 to TRBJ2-2; D gene ambiguous. The V gene's germline CDR1 is GTSNPN and CDR2 SVGIG (reference sequence). V lost 4 bases and J 8 bases, leaving 11 bases between the germline ends. The CDR3 runs 12 residues. Here the CDR3 reads CAWTVTEGELFF. CDR3 in DNA: TGTGCCTGGACAGTTACCGAAGGGGAGCTGTTTTTT.

The chain recombines TRBV4-1 with TRBJ2-3; 7 bases fit TRBD1. Losses at the gene ends were 3 bases for V and 2 bases for J; bases not matched to a gene: 8. The CDR3 spans 16 residues. In germline, CDR1 is MGHRA, CDR2 YSYEKL. DNA of the CDR3: TGCGCCAGCAGCCATATTACAGGGGAATACACAGATACGCAGTATTTT. This encodes CASSHITGEYTDTQYF.